This entry lists 17 T cell receptor beta chains sequenced from one sample in a study of Ad26.COV2.S vaccination and SARS-CoV-2 variants. The repertoire was sequenced with immunoSEQ multiplex PCR; TCRdb's copy has only in-frame clones and lacks some. The repertoire holds fewer than 400,000 clones, with about nine tenths as singletons. Treatment in this sample: around 19 received Ad26.COV2.S at low or high dose, single or two shots; several received placebo; per-sample allocation not given. Sampling occurred on day 63 after the first vaccine or placebo injection. The sample in question was peripheral blood, obtained in a trial of Ad26.COV2.S vaccine versus placebo. These receptors were taken from a person between 18 and 59 years old who received the Ad26.COV2.S COVID-19 vaccine or a placebo.

This rearrangement joins TRBV5-6 to TRBJ2-2; weak D call: TRBD2 (6 bases). This CDR3 is built from 16 residues. Trimming cost V 0 bases and J 4 bases, with 13 bases left between them. Germline-derived CDR1 and CDR2 are SGHDT and YYEEEE. In DNA, the CDR3 is TGTGCCAGCAGCTTGGTAGTAGCGGACACCACCGGGGAGCTGTTTTTT. It translates to CASSLVVADTTGELFF.

The genes are TRBV6-5 and TRBJ1-1; TRBD1 matches at 8 bases. Germline CDR1 reads MNHEY; CDR2 reads SVGAGI. The trim removed 9 bases at V and 3 bases at J, leaving 3 bases unmatched. The CDR3 has 12 residues. In DNA form, the CDR3 reads TGTGCCAGTTTGGACAGGGACACTGAAGCTTTCTTT. Protein product: CASLDRDTEAFF.

The chain has TRBV27 and TRBJ2-7; the D is unclear. Trimming pared 2 bases from V and 2 bases from J, leaving 7 bases between. Germline assignment: CDR1 MNHEY and CDR2 SMNVEV (reference sequence). The CDR3 is 13 amino acids. The CDR3 region is CASSLGQPYEQYF. The CDR3 DNA follows: TGTGCCAGCAGTTTAGGGCAGCCCTACGAGCAGTACTTC.

The chain has TRBV6-5 and TRBJ1-5; D is uncertain. Per the germline V gene, CDR1 is MNHEY and CDR2 is SVGAGI. The CDR3 totals 15 residues. Trimming cost V 0 bases and J 4 bases, with 10 bases left between them. In DNA, the CDR3 is TGTGCCAGCAGTTACTCGAGTGTTAGGAATCAGCCCCAGCATTTT. Protein product: CASSYSSVRNQPQHF.

The V call is TRBV5-6, the J call TRBJ2-7; the D is unclear. The CDR3 covers 13 residues. The V end was cut by 1 base, the J end by 6 bases, with 11 bases between. Germline-derived CDR1 and CDR2 are SGHDT and YYEEEE. Here the CDR3 reads CASSLSVVFEQYF. CDR3 bases: TGTGCCAGCAGCTTGTCGGTCGTGTTCGAGCAGTACTTC.

A remark on this clone: Its ends do not fully match the called genes, so a read error is possible. This chain links TRBV2 with TRBJ1-1, with D perhaps TRBD1 (6 bases). The CDR3 is 15 amino acids. Germline V CDR1 and CDR2: SNHLY, FYNNEI. CDR3 sequence: CASRVSRGLKTEAFF. In nucleotides, the CDR3 is TGTGCCAGCAGAGTTAGCAGGGGCCTGAAAACTGAAGCTTTCTTT.

Note on this clone: Germline is not matched at one junction end, which may reflect a read error. This chain uses TRBV7-7 with TRBJ1-6; 7 bases match TRBD1. The CDR3 length is 17 residues. Germline V CDR1 and CDR2: SSHAT, FNYEAQ (reference sequence). Written as DNA, the CDR3 is TGTGCTAGCAGCTTAGGCCCTCTGACAGGGTTGAAGACACCCCTCCACTTT. This gives the protein CASSLGPLTGLKTPLHF.

This clone appeared a single time. The CDR3 reads CASSQDLSDGNTIYF. In nucleotides, the CDR3 is TGCGCCAGCAGCCAAGATCTGTCAGATGGAAACACCATATATTTT. The chain combines TRBV4-3 with TRBJ1-3; D is unresolved. The germline V gene has CDR1 LGHNA and CDR2 YSLEER. The CDR3 sequence is 15 residues long. The germline V and J ends were trimmed by 0 bases and 3 bases, with 9 bases remaining between them.

J is TRBJ2-2 and V is TRBV5-1, with 14 bases matching TRBD2. The CDR3 runs 17 residues. CDR1 SGHRS and CDR2 YFSETQ come from the germline V gene. V gave up 4 bases and J gave up 4 bases; unmatched junction bases: 6. The chain's CDR3 is CASSPGLAGGVTGELFF. The CDR3 DNA reads TGCGCCAGCAGCCCCGGACTAGCGGGGGGCGTCACCGGGGAGCTGTTTTTT.

The rearrangement links TRBV19 to TRBJ1-1, with 7 bases aligning to TRBD1. Per the germline V gene, CDR1 is LNHDA and CDR2 is SQIVND (reference sequence). J lost 4 bases, V lost 1 base, and 6 bases had no gene match. The CDR3 consists of 15 residues. CDR3 sequence reads: CASSIGAGGTTEAFF. CDR3 DNA sequence: TGTGCCAGTAGTATAGGGGCAGGGGGGACCACTGAAGCTTTCTTT.

This rearrangement joins TRBV19 to TRBJ1-1; 7 bases are shared with TRBD1. This CDR3 is built from 15 residues. V lost 6 bases and J lost 6; bases outside the gene matches: 13. Germline V lookup: CDR1 LNHDA, CDR2 SQIVND (reference sequence). This CDR3 reads CASRDRHPGESEAFF. For the CDR3, the DNA is TGTGCCAGTAGGGACAGGCACCCAGGGGAATCTGAAGCTTTCTTT.

The chain couples TRBV14 to TRBJ2-1, with 10 bases lining up with TRBD2. The length of the CDR3 is 18 residues. V shed 0 bases and J 6 bases; nucleotides not matched to a gene: 11. Germline CDR1 is SGHDN and CDR2 is FVKESK. The CDR3 region is CASSQEARRAGGRNEQFF. CDR3 DNA sequence: TGTGCCAGCAGCCAAGAAGCGAGAAGAGCGGGGGGGCGCAATGAGCAGTTCTTC.

This clone was counted once. The CDR3 loop is CASSIRVRAFF. The CDR3 DNA reads as TGTGCCAGCAGCATAAGAGTGAGGGCTTTCTTT. This chain links TRBV11-2 with TRBJ1-1; D is unclear. This CDR3 has 11 amino acids. The germline gives CDR1 SGHAT, CDR2 FQNNGV. Trimming took 5 bases from V and 11 from J, leaving 12 bases between them.

This chain joins TRBV2 and TRBJ2-7, with 8 bases that match TRBD1. J gave up 3 bases and V 7 bases, and 11 bases lay outside the gene matches. Germline lookup yields CDR1 SNHLY and CDR2 FYNNEI. There are 15 residues in the CDR3. CDR3 protein: CASTWGDRRHYEQYF. The CDR3 nucleotides are TGTGCCAGCACCTGGGGGGACAGGAGACACTACGAGCAGTACTTC.

The rearrangement links TRBV6-5 to TRBJ1-5, with a possible D match to TRBD1 (6 bases). The CDR3 totals 15 residues. Trimming removed 10 bases from V and 6 bases from J, with 22 bases in between. CDR1 MNHEY and CDR2 SVGAGI come from the germline V gene. The CDR3 protein is CATTGSRARGQPQHF. CDR3 nucleotides: TGTGCCACCACAGGGTCCCGCGCGCGCGGTCAGCCCCAGCATTTT.

The V call is TRBV10-3, the J call TRBJ1-1; unclear D gene. There are 12 residues in the CDR3. With 10 bases removed from V and 5 bases from J, the gap between germline ends came to 14 bases. The germline V gene has CDR1 ENHRY and CDR2 SYGVKD. The CDR3 loop reads CATRQAETEAFF. The CDR3 DNA reads as TGTGCCACTCGACAAGCAGAAACTGAAGCTTTCTTT.

The chain couples TRBV13 to TRBJ1-1; maybe TRBD1 (5 bases). The germline V gene has CDR1 PRHDT and CDR2 FYEKMQ (reference sequence). This CDR3 comprises 15 residues. Trimming removed 2 bases at V and 0 bases at J, with 10 bases between. The CDR3 nucleotides are TGTGCCAGCAGCTTACCCGGGACGGTGAACACTGAAGCTTTCTTT. It is translated as CASSLPGTVNTEAFF.